This T cell receptor (beta chain) was profiled in a study of cytomegalovirus exposure and HLA in healthy donors. Unmatched junction bases numbered 3, after V lost 6 bases and J lost 0 bases. CDR3 length: 16 amino acids. Per germline, CDR1 SGHDN and CDR2 FVKESK. Vbeta (60) and Jbeta (13) primers were used in the PCR. Only in-frame clones appear in the TCRdb table, and some are missing; sequencing was by immunoSEQ multiplex PCR. The sample lists 150,000 to 200,000 clones, about 79% occurring once. A note on this clone: The antigen is not known.

General study findings and limits: Trimming of TCR beta V- and J-genes showed a link, identified in a later analysis, to a missense DCLRE1C variant. The study labeled more than 150 TCR beta chains cytomegalovirus-associated. Donors belonging to an Asian-associated ancestry cluster reportedly showed fewer N-insertions in productive TCRs than the 666-donor mean, according to what a later analysis found. Several V segments, TRBV6-2 and TRBV6-3 among them, could not be told apart and were dropped.

Source material: PBMCs. This TCR came from a man aged 50 or older in good health and CMV-seropositive. This chain links TRBV14 with TRBJ1-6; 9 nucleotides match TRBD1. The CDR3 DNA reads TGTGCCAGCAGGGGGACAGGGAGCTCCTATAATTCACCCCTCCACTTT. It yields the protein CASRGTGSSYNSPLHF.